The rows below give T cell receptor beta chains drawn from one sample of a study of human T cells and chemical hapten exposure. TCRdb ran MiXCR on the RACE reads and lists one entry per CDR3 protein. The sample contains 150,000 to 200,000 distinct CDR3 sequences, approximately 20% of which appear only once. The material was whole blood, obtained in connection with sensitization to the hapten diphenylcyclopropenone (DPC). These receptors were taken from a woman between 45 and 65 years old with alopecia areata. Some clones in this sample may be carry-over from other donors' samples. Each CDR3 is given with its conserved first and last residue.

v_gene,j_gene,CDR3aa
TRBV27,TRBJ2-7,CASSPGTSYEQYF
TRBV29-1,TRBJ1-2,CSVGETQFNYGYTF
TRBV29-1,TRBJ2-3,CSVSGYLTDTQYF
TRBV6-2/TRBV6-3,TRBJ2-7,CASSRGGYEQYF
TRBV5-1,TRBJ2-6,CASSSKGGSGANVLTF
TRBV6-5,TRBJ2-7,CASTALGGQGTEQYF
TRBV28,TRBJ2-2,CASSLSTGIRELFF
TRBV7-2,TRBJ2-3,CASRLAGEIDTQYF
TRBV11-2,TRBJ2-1,CASSLYGFYNEQFF
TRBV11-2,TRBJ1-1,CASSMGRVNTEAFF
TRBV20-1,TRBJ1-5,CSVTTGSNQPQHF
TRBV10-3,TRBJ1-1,CAISDSGNTEAFF
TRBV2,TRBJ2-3,CASSGPSGLTDTQYF
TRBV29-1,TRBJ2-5,CSVHSGQGKETQYF
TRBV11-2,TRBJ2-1,CASSPDISYNEQFF
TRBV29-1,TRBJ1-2,CSVEQGDYGYTF
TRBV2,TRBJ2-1,CASSDPLAGWDSSYNEQFF
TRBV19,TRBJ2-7,CASSIAGTGGYEQYF
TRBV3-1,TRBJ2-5,CASSHGALGTQYF
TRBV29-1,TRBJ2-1,CSVEEVSYNEQFF
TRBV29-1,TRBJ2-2,CSVGTSGRAQNTGELFF
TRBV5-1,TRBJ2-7,CASSLDGGRPYEQYF
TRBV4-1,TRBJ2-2,CASSQGLQGTGELFF
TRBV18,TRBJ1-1,CASSPDMASSEAFF
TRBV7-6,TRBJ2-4,CASSPTGVRQPRAKNIQYF
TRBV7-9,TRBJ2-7,CASSSTVSIYEQYF
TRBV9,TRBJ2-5,CASSVVKGAGETQYF
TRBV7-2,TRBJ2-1,CASGQGPHNEQFF
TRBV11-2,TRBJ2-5,CASSLGSRQETQYF
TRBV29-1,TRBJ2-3,CSVDRADTQYF
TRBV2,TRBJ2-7,CASARDAYEQYF
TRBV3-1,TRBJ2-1,CASSQDRRMSSYNEQFF
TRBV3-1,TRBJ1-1,CASRLSGNTEAFF
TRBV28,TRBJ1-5,CASKGGQLNQPQHF
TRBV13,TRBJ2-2,CASSPPPAGELFF
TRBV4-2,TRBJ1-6,CASSQPNGTGIPYNSPLHF
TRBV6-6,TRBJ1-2,CASSLPTDPNYGYTF
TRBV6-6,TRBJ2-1,CASSPRGGPYNEQFF
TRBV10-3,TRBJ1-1,CAISIDTGSTEAFF
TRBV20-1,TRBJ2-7,CSARDPSGTYEQYF
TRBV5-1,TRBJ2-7,CASSWDSSYEQYF
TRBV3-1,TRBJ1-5,CASSQDPIQPQHF
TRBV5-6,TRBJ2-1,CASSFGLADSYNEQFF
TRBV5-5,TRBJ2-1,CASSWALANEQFF
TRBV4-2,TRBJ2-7,CASSQPGLENEQYF
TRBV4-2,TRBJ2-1,CASSQEWGSSYNEQFF
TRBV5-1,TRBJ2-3,CASSAGTSFSTDTQYF
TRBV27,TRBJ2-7,CASKDGRSSYEQYF
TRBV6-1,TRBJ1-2,CASSEVGSDGYTF